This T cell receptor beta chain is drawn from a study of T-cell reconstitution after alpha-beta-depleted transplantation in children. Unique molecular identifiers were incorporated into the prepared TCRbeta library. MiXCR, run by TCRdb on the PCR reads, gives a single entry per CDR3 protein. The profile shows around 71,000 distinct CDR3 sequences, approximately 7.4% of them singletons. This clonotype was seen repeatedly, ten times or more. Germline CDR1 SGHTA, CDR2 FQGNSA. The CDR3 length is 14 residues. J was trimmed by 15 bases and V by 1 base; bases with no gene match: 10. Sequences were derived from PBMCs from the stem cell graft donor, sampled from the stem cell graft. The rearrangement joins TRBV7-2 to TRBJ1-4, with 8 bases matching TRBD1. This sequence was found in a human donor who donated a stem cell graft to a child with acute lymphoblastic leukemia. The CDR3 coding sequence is TGTGCCAGCAGCTTAGGACAACGGACAGGGAACATGTTTTTT. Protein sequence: CASSLGQRTGNMFF.